This paragraph covers one T cell receptor (beta chain) sequence. Its antigen remains unidentified. A much larger clone differs from this one at a single base, so this may be a read error. There were TCR beta CDR3 regions amplified from RNA transcripts. The TCR CDR3 first-round RT-PCR relied on the HTBI primer set. MiXCR, run by TCRdb on the multiplex PCR reads, gives a single entry per CDR3 protein. This sample has almost 500,000 distinct CDR3 sequences, with roughly 22% found just once. Each person with ophthalmopathy scored at least 3 on the Clinical Activity Score, reached NOSPECS grade 4 or higher, and had been ill under 3 months. Uncontrolled infection, other autoimmune disease, pregnancy or lactation disqualified patients from enrolment. These data originate in a study of T cells in Graves' hyperthyroidism and ophthalmopathy. Study findings and constraints: In the blood, most expanded thyroid clonotypes above 0.001 appeared as well.

This receptor was obtained from a woman in her seventies with Graves' ophthalmopathy. The sequenced sample consisted of blood.

The CDR3 reads CASACGPSNQPQHF. CDR3 DNA: TGTGCCAGCGCCTGCGGCCCAAGCAATCAGCCCCAGCATTTT. The chain carries TRBV12-3 or TRBV12-4 and TRBJ1-5, with D unresolved. V gave up 8 bases and J gave up 1 base, with 12 bases separating them. This CDR3 is built from 14 residues.